This T cell receptor (beta chain) was identified during a study of control samples from healthy donors and cancer patients. This CDR3 has 19 amino acids. The protocol was immunoSEQ multiplex PCR, while the TCRdb copy is restricted to in-frame clones and leaves out a portion. The repertoire holds around 100,000 clones, with about 87% as singletons. The sequencing input was blood. This receptor was obtained from a woman between 70 and 85 years old in good health. The gene calls are TRBV21-1 and TRBJ1-4; the table's D call, TRBD1, has no DNA check behind it. TRBV21-1 is tagged as a pseudogene. The CDR3 reads CASSRRLGSGAVGDEKLFF. The CDR3 DNA reads as TGTGCCAGCAGCAGGAGGCTCGGGTCAGGGGCGGTTGGGGATGAAAAACTGTTTTTT.